These 9 T cell receptor beta chains were all obtained from the same sample, sequenced in a study of T cells in Graves' hyperthyroidism and ophthalmopathy. There were TCR beta CDR3 regions amplified from RNA transcripts. In the first-round RT-PCR of the TCR CDR3, the HTBI primer set was used. TCRdb itself ran the multiplex PCR reads through MiXCR, one entry per CDR3 protein. This sample has about 610,000 distinct CDR3 sequences, with roughly 14% found just once. Material: blood. The receptor set was obtained from a woman between 35 and 50 years old with Graves' ophthalmopathy.

This clonotype was seen ten or more times. This chain's CDR3 is CASSTDFSYEQYF. CDR3 nucleotides: TGTGCCAGTAGTACGGACTTTTCCTACGAGCAGTACTTC. The rearrangement joins TRBV19 to TRBJ2-7, with a possible D match to TRBD2 (5 bases). Germline V gives CDR1 LNHDA, CDR2 SQIVND (reference sequence). V lost 4 bases and J 1 base, leaving 8 bases between the germline ends. The CDR3 runs to 13 residues.

The chain recombines TRBV28 with TRBJ2-7; no clear D gene. The CDR3 totals 13 residues. Deletions cut 1 base from V and 6 bases from J, with 10 bases between. Germline values: CDR1 MDHEN, CDR2 SYDVKM. The CDR3 loop is CASSLFGLVEQYF. In DNA form, the CDR3 reads TGTGCCAGCAGTTTATTTGGTTTGGTCGAGCAGTACTTC.

The gene calls are TRBV6-1 and TRBJ1-2; tentatively, D is TRBD1 (6 bases). The CDR3 is made up of 16 amino acids. V lost 5 bases and J 7 bases, leaving 23 bases between the germline ends. The V gene's germline CDR1 is MNHNS and CDR2 SASEGT. The CDR3 region is CASSPPSGGGRGGYTF. CDR3 sequence (DNA): TGTGCCAGCAGTCCACCAAGTGGCGGGGGGCGAGGTGGCTACACCTTC.

This clonotype was observed a few times. The gene calls are TRBV28 and TRBJ1-5, with D possibly TRBD1 on 5 matching bases. V lost 8 bases and J 1 base, leaving 12 bases between the germline ends. This CDR3 has 14 residues. Germline assignment: CDR1 MDHEN and CDR2 SYDVKM. The CDR3, as DNA: TGTGCCAGCGAGGCGGGGGGGAGCAATCAGCCCCAGCATTTT. Its translation is CASEAGGSNQPQHF.

The rearrangement links TRBV2 to TRBJ2-5; TRBD2 agrees at 9 bases. Germline values: CDR1 SNHLY, CDR2 FYNNEI. This CDR3 comprises 15 residues. J was trimmed by 3 bases and V by 8 bases; bases with no gene match: 10. This chain's CDR3 is CASHALGGREETQYF. The CDR3 DNA follows: TGTGCCAGCCACGCCCTAGGCGGGAGGGAAGAGACCCAGTACTTC.

This clonotype showed up many times. CDR3 bases: TGCAGTGCGCCGGGACTAGCGGTCGTTGGGGAGACCCAGTACTTC. This translates into CSAPGLAVVGETQYF. V and J are TRBV20-1 and TRBJ2-5, with 11 bases identical to TRBD2. Trimming removed 6 bases from V and 5 bases from J; junction bases left unmatched: 11. Germline V gene lookup returns CDR1 DFQATT and CDR2 SNEGSKA (reference sequence). This CDR3 region has 15 residues.

This clonotype was found many times. J is TRBJ2-6 and V is TRBV12-3 or TRBV12-4, with D unresolved. This CDR3 is built from 15 residues. V was clipped by 6 bases and J by 1 base, with 10 bases between them. The CDR3 DNA is TGTGCCAGCAGCCTTGGGGAATCTGGGGCCAACGTCCTGACTTTC. Translation gives CASSLGESGANVLTF.

This clonotype was recorded at least ten times. The V and J genes are TRBV12-5 and TRBJ2-4; D possibly corresponds to TRBD1 (7 bases). Deletions cut 5 bases from V and 4 bases from J, with 12 bases between. Germline CDR1 reads LGHNT; CDR2 reads FRNRAP. CDR3 length: 14 residues. The chain's CDR3 is CASGPAGQKNIQYF. DNA of the CDR3: TGTGCTAGTGGTCCGGCGGGACAGAAAAACATTCAGTACTTC.

This clonotype was seen only a few times. The V and J genes are TRBV18 and TRBJ2-1, with 10 bases lining up with TRBD2. V lost 2 bases, J lost 4 bases, and 5 bases stayed unmatched. The CDR3 runs 16 residues. Germline CDR1 KGHSH, CDR2 LQKENI. In DNA form, the CDR3 reads TGTGCCAGCTCACCAAGACTAGCGGGTGGGTACAATGAGCAGTTCTTC. It codes for CASSPRLAGGYNEQFF.